The clone carrying this T cell receptor beta chain appeared many times. Its antigen is unknown. This sample is part of a study of neurological immune-mediated disorders. Study-level results: No clinical or MRI feature was associated with the multiple sclerosis repertoire cluster. One related-CDR3 cluster, found by phylogenetic grouping, held repertoires of 18 of 34 multiple sclerosis patients and is a possible signature.

Germline-derived CDR1 and CDR2 are SGHTA and FQGNSA. CDR3 length: 15 amino acids. The V gene end was trimmed by 7 bases and the J gene end by 8 bases; junction bases not matched to a gene: 10. It was from 2 million PBMCs stored at -80 C that the unsorted libraries were obtained. Each CDR3 protein gets one entry after TCRdb re-called the 5' RACE reads with MiXCR. Of about 120,000 distinct CDR3 sequences in the sample, more than 2.5% were seen once. Sequenced input: PBMCs. The rearrangement uses TRBV7-2 and TRBJ2-1, with 11 positions matching TRBD2. The receptor was isolated from a woman in her thirties with multiple sclerosis. The DNA of the CDR3 is TGTGCCAGCACCTTTAGCGGGAGGGCCCTAGATGAGCAGTTCTTC. It is translated as CASTFSGRALDEQFF.